The present entry profiles one TCR beta chain with its context. Its antigen is unknown. Base quality data are lacking; no much larger clone is found one base away. The immunoSEQ Assay, a bias-controlled multiplex PCR, was used to amplify TCRbeta CDR3 regions from genomic DNA. The authors' analysis ran thus. The number of nucleated cells in each sample was estimated from the amplification of reference gene primers within the assay. To quantify the absolute abundance of each unique TCRbeta CDR3 rearrangement, sequence reads were collapsed and filtered. For each sample, productive Simpson clonality was calculated as the square root of Simpson's diversity index over productive rearrangements. TCRdb's version of the immuneACCESS table is confined to in-frame rearrangements and falls short of the full clone set. An unresolved V gene accounts for under half of the shortfall where checked; the remainder is of unknown origin. That table is the source of V, J and clone size, and D and trimming were worked out from the DNA. The sample table contains roughly 57,000 clones; only one count was recorded for 80% to 90% of them. More than 6% of the sample rests with the top ten.

This sample was taken from a study of blood T cell repertoires in COVID-19 (dated by TCRdb to about 2020). The study in broad terms: Samples from collaborators originated in the United States, Italy and Spain and spanned both the acute and convalescent phases of COVID-19. The material from the prospective study consisted of cDNA or gDNA derived from T cells, B-cell-depleted T cells, or PBMCs. Deeply sampled blood TCRbeta repertoires from subjects exposed to, actively infected with, or recovered from COVID-19 were included in the dataset. A freely available public database, intended as a resource for researchers studying the immune response to SARS-CoV-2, is where the repertoires were released. The samples were drawn from two sources: the first 160 participants of the ongoing ImmuneRACE study, and 950 to 1,500 subjects contributed by 6 global collaborators. The sample metadata nearly always contained a de-identified subject ID, COVID-19 status, age in years and sex. Where available, HLA class I and class II types were obtained from metadata supplied by the sample provider rather than from assay-based typing. The full study reports these points: How much clinical and demographic metadata was included differed by source and by participant, and the metadata was provided uncurated.

At one collaborating source in Seattle, patients were enrolled during active infection and were followed longitudinally through the course of disease. Collaborating institutions collected whole blood in K2EDTA tubes following their own protocols. For TCRbeta analysis, collaborator samples were shipped as frozen whole blood, as isolated PBMCs, or as DNA extracted from either sample type. This receptor was identified in a woman in her sixties or seventies with COVID-19, enrolled during active disease. The sample taken for sequencing was peripheral blood.

CDR3 protein: CASSLPDRVSQPQHF. The sequenced DNA: TGTGCCAGCAGCTTACCGGACAGGGTTTCCCAGCCCCAGCATTTT. This receptor chain uses TRBV7-9 and TRBJ1-5; 8 central bases correspond to TRBD1. As encoded in the germline V gene (reference sequence), CDR1 is SEHNR while CDR2 is FQNEAQ. From the cysteine up to the phenylalanine, the CDR3 has a length of 15 residues. The entry retains the CDR3 DNA only, 45 bases that are in frame from base 1. Trimming takes 2 bases off V and 7 bases off J; junction bases not matched to a gene: 7.